The 27 T cell receptor beta chains listed next were all sequenced from one sample in a study of T-cell reconstitution after alpha-beta-depleted transplantation in children (dated by TCRdb to 2016 to 2017). The treatment or condition label for this specimen denotes: allogeneic hematopoietic cell transplantation with graft depleted of TCRalphabeta T cells and CD19 B cells. Receptors were amplified or captured by PCR. Sequencing relied on an Illumina HiSeq 2500. Molecular barcoding was employed in the preparation of TCR libraries, with unique molecular identifiers being used to normalize TCRbeta repertoire quantification. Starting from the raw public reads, TCRdb applied fastp trimming at Q25, assembled clones with MiXCR and retained in-frame beta chains. Entries that share a CDR3 protein sequence are merged under the most common genes and DNA. In all, the sample holds almost 600,000 distinct CDR3 sequences, and roughly a quarter of those were seen once. Approximately 33% of the sample comes from the top ten.

The sample in question was PBMCs, obtained before TCRalphabeta/CD19-depleted stem cell transplant. These receptors were taken from a boy younger than two with Wiskott-Aldrich syndrome, due to receive a stem cell transplant.

The chain uses TRBV2 and TRBJ2-2; a weak D match, TRBD1 (6 bases). Germline values: CDR1 SNHLY, CDR2 FYNNEI. This CDR3 spans 15 amino acids. V lost 7 bases to trimming and J lost 5 bases, with 17 bases between them. This CDR3 reads CASTGRRGTTGELFF. The CDR3 coding sequence is TGTGCCAGCACGGGGAGAAGGGGGACGACCGGGGAGCTGTTTTTT.

This clonotype was observed at least ten times. The chain employs TRBV5-1 and TRBJ2-7; D assignment may be TRBD1 or TRBD2 (6 bases each). V was shortened by 4 bases and J by 6 bases, with 11 bases between the two germline ends. Germline V gene sequence: CDR1 SGHRS, CDR2 YFSETQ. CDR3 length: 12 residues. The CDR3 loop is CASSEQGGEQYF. CDR3 sequence (DNA): TGCGCCAGCAGCGAACAGGGAGGCGAGCAGTACTTC. Looking up the rest from reference TRBV5-1 and TRBJ2-7 gives the full variable domain: KAGVTQTPRYLIKTRGQQVTLSCSPISGHRSVSWYQQTPGQGLQFLFEYFSETQRNKGNFPGRFSGRQFSNSRSEMNVSTLELGDSALYLCASSEQGGEQYFGPGTRLTVT.

This clonotype has just a few counts. This chain connects TRBV5-1 to TRBJ2-7; 9 bases fit TRBD2. This CDR3 is 20 amino acids long. With 0 bases clipped from V and 0 bases from J, the junction kept 16 bases outside the gene matches. Germline V gene data show CDR1 as SGHRS and CDR2 as YFSETQ. The CDR3 here is CASSLDGGGRALGTSYEQYF. The CDR3 coding sequence is TGCGCCAGCAGCTTGGATGGCGGCGGGAGGGCCCTCGGGACCTCCTACGAGCAGTACTTC.

CDR3 in DNA: TGTGCCAGCAGATGGGGTTCGAACACCGGGGAGCTGTTTTTT. Encoded protein: CASRWGSNTGELFF. The rearrangement joins TRBV21-1 to TRBJ2-2. TRBV21-1 is tagged as a pseudogene. The length of the CDR3 is 14 residues.

The CDR3 bases are TGTGCCAGCAGCTTAGCAGTCCAGAAGTACCAAGAGACCCAGTACTTC. Translated, it gives CASSLAVQKYQETQYF. This chain uses TRBV7-9 with TRBJ2-5; D uncertain. V was trimmed by 0 bases and J by 0 bases, leaving 11 bases between them. The CDR3 covers 16 residues. Germline lookup yields CDR1 SEHNR and CDR2 FQNEAQ (reference sequence). Complete variable domain (other parts from reference TRBV7-9 and TRBJ2-5): DTGVSQNPRHKITKRGQNVTFRCDPISEHNRLYWYRQTLGQGPEFLTYFQNEAQLEKSRLLSDRFSAERPKGSFSTLEIQRTEQGDSAMYLCASSLAVQKYQETQYFGPGTRLLVL.

The CDR3 protein is CASSFFRSKQGRETQYF. CDR3 in DNA: TGTGCCAGCAGCTTTTTTAGGTCGAAACAGGGGCGGGAGACCCAGTACTTC. This chain joins TRBV7-6 and TRBJ2-5; 7 bases match TRBD1. The CDR3 spans 17 residues. Germline CDR1 is SGHVS and CDR2 is FNYEAQ. V lost 3 bases to trimming and J lost 5 bases; unmatched junction nucleotides: 15. Based on the CDR3 plus reference TRBV7-6 and TRBJ2-5, the full variable domain is GAGVSQSPRYKVTKRGQDVALRCDPISGHVSLYWYRQALGQGPEFLTYFNYEAQQDKSGLPNDRFSAERPEGSISTLTIQRTEQRDSAMYRCASSFFRSKQGRETQYFGPGTRLLVL.

The gene calls are TRBV20-1 and TRBJ1-6; tentative D call: TRBD1 (6 bases). The CDR3 runs 15 residues. V was shortened by 0 bases and J by 6 bases, with 12 bases between the two germline ends. CDR1 and CDR2 (germline): DFQATT, SNEGSKA (reference sequence). CDR3 nucleotides: TGCAGTGCTAGAGATTCCACAGGGAGTAATTCACCCCTCCACTTT. Its translation: CSARDSTGSNSPLHF.

The rearrangement links TRBV15 to TRBJ2-2; 11 bases map to TRBD2. The CDR3 is 16 amino acids. V gave up 0 bases and J gave up 4 bases; unmatched junction bases: 1. Germline V CDR1 and CDR2: LNHNV, YYDKDF (reference sequence). This CDR3 is CATSRDLAGGTGELFF. CDR3 DNA: TGTGCCACCAGCAGAGATCTAGCGGGAGGCACCGGGGAGCTGTTTTTT.

This chain connects TRBV20-1 to TRBJ2-1, with D possibly matching TRBD1 (5 bases). With 5 bases removed from V and 6 bases from J, the gap between germline ends came to 20 bases. The CDR3 loop spans 15 amino acids. Germline CDR1 reads DFQATT; CDR2 reads SNEGSKA (reference sequence). The CDR3 bases are TGCAGTGCTCACCGACTGGACACTACCTTCAATGAGCAGTTCTTC. This translates into CSAHRLDTTFNEQFF.

The rearrangement joins TRBV2 to TRBJ2-1; D uncertain. The CDR3 has 13 residues. CDR1 and CDR2 (germline): SNHLY, FYNNEI. V lost 7 bases and J lost 7, with 14 bases in between. CDR3 nucleotides: TGTGCCAGCACAATGGGAATCCGGAATGAGCAGTTCTTC. Protein: CASTMGIRNEQFF.

The chain uses TRBV29-1 and TRBJ2-7; 12 bases fit TRBD1. Trimming cost V 3 bases and J 5 bases; bases outside gene matches: 5. The CDR3 length is 14 residues. The germline V gene has CDR1 SQVTM and CDR2 ANQGSEA. The CDR3 coding sequence is TGCAGCGTTGACCTAGGGACAGGGGGCGACGAGCAGTACTTC. Its translation is CSVDLGTGGDEQYF.

This clonotype has a handful of counts. This chain connects TRBV6-5 to TRBJ2-5; TRBD1 might be the D (6 bases). The CDR3 covers 15 residues. The ends were cut back, 2 bases at V and 4 bases at J, with 14 bases in the middle. The germline V gene has CDR1 MNHEY and CDR2 SVGAGI. The CDR3 bases are TGTGCCAGCAGTTACCCGGGCAGGGGATTAGAGACCCAGTACTTC. Translated, it gives CASSYPGRGLETQYF.

The rearrangement joins TRBV28 to TRBJ2-7; 8 bases agree with TRBD2. Unmatched junction bases numbered 4, after V lost 6 bases and J lost 3 bases. The CDR3 loop spans 13 amino acids. Germline values: CDR1 MDHEN, CDR2 SYDVKM. CDR3: CASRAGANYEQYF. CDR3 coding DNA: TGTGCCAGCAGAGCGGGAGCGAACTACGAGCAGTACTTC. Using reference TRBV28 and TRBJ2-7 for the parts outside the CDR3, the full variable domain is DVKVTQSSRYLVKRTGEKVFLECVQDMDHENMFWYRQDPGLGLRLIYFSYDVKMKEKGDIPEGYSVSREKKERFSLILESASTNQTSMYLCASRAGANYEQYFGPGTRLTVT.

The chain uses TRBV5-1 and TRBJ2-3; D unclear. Germline CDR1 SGHRS, CDR2 YFSETQ. The CDR3 has 15 residues. The germline V and J ends were trimmed by 0 bases and 6 bases, with 14 bases remaining between them. The CDR3 nucleotides read TGCGCCAGCAGCTTGGGGGCCAGGAGTGTCGATACGCAGTATTTT. Residues: CASSLGARSVDTQYF. Together with reference TRBV5-1 and TRBJ2-3, the CDR3 gives the full variable domain: KAGVTQTPRYLIKTRGQQVTLSCSPISGHRSVSWYQQTPGQGLQFLFEYFSETQRNKGNFPGRFSGRQFSNSRSEMNVSTLELGDSALYLCASSLGARSVDTQYFGPGTRLTVL.

The chain employs TRBV10-3 and TRBJ2-1; TRBD1 agrees at 10 bases. Germline CDR1 ENHRY, CDR2 SYGVKD. With V trimmed by 4 bases and J by 0 bases, 3 bases remained unmatched. This CDR3 comprises 16 residues. CDR3 bases: TGTGCCATCAGTGGTGGACAGGGGGGCTCCTACAATGAGCAGTTCTTC. This translates into CAISGGQGGSYNEQFF.

The CDR3 sequence: CASSRGVLYSGGAEQFF. As DNA, the CDR3 is TGTGCCAGCAGCCGAGGGGTGTTGTATTCGGGTGGCGCTGAGCAGTTCTTC. The V and J genes are TRBV9 and TRBJ2-1; D tentatively reads TRBD1 or TRBD2 (5 bases each). The CDR3 extends over 17 amino acids. Germline CDR1 is SGDLS and CDR2 is YYNGEE. Trimming pared 4 bases from V and 9 bases from J, leaving 26 bases between.

In the case of this clonotype: The junction does not match germline at one end; this may be a read error. CDR3 nucleotides: TGCGCCAGCCGCTTGCCGGGCACTGAGCAGTTCTTT. Translating it yields CASRLPGTEQFF. This chain links TRBV5-1 with TRBJ2-1, with D unresolved. Per germline, CDR1 SGHRS and CDR2 YFSETQ. The CDR3 length is 12 residues.

The gene calls are TRBV5-1 and TRBJ2-1, with TRBD2 matching over 10 bases. Germline V lookup: CDR1 SGHRS, CDR2 YFSETQ. Losses at the gene ends were 7 bases for V and 8 bases for J; bases not matched to a gene: 12. This CDR3 comprises 15 residues. The CDR3 region is CASAQLAGVIDEQFF. CDR3 bases: TGCGCCAGCGCCCAGCTAGCGGGAGTTATCGATGAGCAGTTCTTC.

The chain uses TRBV30 and TRBJ2-3; D is unresolved. The germline V gene encodes CDR1 GTSNPN and CDR2 SVGIG (reference sequence). Trimming shortened V by 0 bases and J by 0 bases, and 4 bases separated the two germline ends. The CDR3 extends over 13 amino acids. The CDR3 protein is CAWSVGSTDTQYF. The DNA of the CDR3 is TGTGCCTGGAGTGTTGGTAGCACAGATACGCAGTATTTT.

This clonotype has a handful of counts. The J gene is TRBJ1-2, the V gene TRBV4-1, with D tentatively TRBD1 (5 bases). This CDR3 is 13 amino acids long. Germline V gene data show CDR1 as MGHRA and CDR2 as YSYEKL. The V gene lost 8 bases and the J gene lost 8 bases, with 18 bases spanning the gap. CDR3 nucleotides: TGCGCCAGCCGCGGGAGGGACGGGGTGGGCTACACCTTC. It encodes CASRGRDGVGYTF.

This clonotype was observed many times. V gene TRBV7-8 combines with J gene TRBJ2-3, with a weak D call TRBD2 (5 bases). This CDR3 is built from 15 residues. Looked up from germline, CDR1 is SGHVS and CDR2 is FQNEAQ. V lost 5 bases and J lost 4, with 16 bases in between. For the CDR3, the DNA is TGTGCCAGCAGCAGAGGGCGGGCCAGCCCAGATACGCAGTATTTT. Translating it yields CASSRGRASPDTQYF.

The chain couples TRBV12-3 or TRBV12-4 to TRBJ2-6, with D hard to call. The V gene lost 3 bases and the J gene lost 0 bases, with 6 bases spanning the gap. CDR3 length: 15 amino acids. Written as DNA, the CDR3 is TGTGCCAGCAGTTTGTACCCCTCTGGGGCCAACGTCCTGACTTTC. This gives the protein CASSLYPSGANVLTF.

The chain links TRBV15 to TRBJ2-7; tentative D call: TRBD2 (7 bases). Germline V gene data show CDR1 as LNHNV and CDR2 as YYDKDF (reference sequence). The CDR3 loop spans 15 amino acids. Trimming stripped 5 bases from V and 6 bases from J, with 20 bases between. The CDR3 reads CATSPQTGASGEQYF. The CDR3 bases are TGTGCCACCAGCCCTCAAACGGGGGCTAGCGGCGAGCAGTACTTC.

The chain carries TRBV7-2 and TRBJ2-5; D not certain. V lost 3 bases and J lost 5, with 10 bases in between. Germline CDR1 and CDR2: SGHTA and FQGNSA. The CDR3 extends over 13 amino acids. CDR3 in DNA: TGTGCCAGCAGCTTCGAGGCCGAGGAGACCCAGTACTTC. Translated: CASSFEAEETQYF.

The rearrangement joins TRBV24-1 to TRBJ2-1, with TRBD2 identical over 8 bases. There are 14 residues in the CDR3. The ends lost 1 base at V and 13 bases at J; junction bases unmatched: 8. Germline-derived CDR1 and CDR2 are KGHDR and SFDVKD. CDR3 coding DNA: TGTGCCACCAGTGATTTATCCAGCGGGAGAATCCAGTTCTTC. It is translated as CATSDLSSGRIQFF.

The chain has TRBV4-2 and TRBJ1-1; D is ambiguous. The CDR3 consists of 14 residues. V lost 6 bases to trimming and J lost 1 base, with 12 bases between them. Germline CDR1 reads LGHNA; CDR2 reads YNFKEQ. Written as DNA, the CDR3 is TGTGCCAGCAGGTACCTAGAGTGGAACACTGAAGCTTTCTTT. Translation gives CASRYLEWNTEAFF.

This clonotype was detected only a few times. A read error may account for a junction end that differs from germline. This chain uses TRBV5-6 with TRBJ2-2, with D perhaps matching TRBD2 (5 bases). The CDR3 length is 15 residues. CDR1 SGHDT and CDR2 YYEEEE come from the germline V gene. CDR3 in amino acids: CASSLVDMNTGELSF. DNA of the CDR3: TGTGCCAGCAGCTTGGTAGACATGAACACCGGGGAGCTGTCTTTT. Full variable domain (remainder filled in from reference TRBV5-6 and TRBJ2-2): DAGVTQSPTHLIKTRGQQVTLRCSPKSGHDTVSWYQQALGQGPQFIFQYYEEEERQRGNFPDRFSGHQFPNYSSELNVNALLLGDSALYLCASSLVDMNTGELSFGEGSRLTVL.